What follows are 15 T cell receptor beta chains derived from one specimen sequenced in a study of tumor-infiltrating lymphocytes in localized non-small cell lung cancer. TCRdb's copy holds only in-frame clones and misses some; the assay was immunoSEQ multiplex PCR. The sample has roughly 5,400 clones, approximately 66% seen once. Source material: uninvolved lung tissue not adjacent to the tumor. These receptor sequences come from a human donor with non-small cell lung cancer.

The J gene is TRBJ2-3, the V gene TRBV23-1; 10 nucleotides align to TRBD2. TRBV23-1 is labeled an ORF, and its function is uncertain. The CDR3 sequence is 14 residues long. J gave up 3 bases and V 5 bases, and 2 bases lay outside the gene matches. The CDR3: CASSSSGSTDTQYF. The CDR3 DNA reads TGCGCCAGCAGTTCTAGCGGGAGTACAGATACGCAGTATTTT.

The chain employs TRBV19 and TRBJ2-1; D gene ambiguous. There are 15 residues in the CDR3. Trimming took off 5 bases at V and 6 bases at J, with 17 bases between the two ends. The germline V gene has CDR1 LNHDA and CDR2 SQIVND (reference sequence). CDR3 nucleotide sequence: TGTGCCAGTAGTGGAGCAATGTCAAGCTTCAATGAGCAGTTCTTC. It translates to CASSGAMSSFNEQFF. Full variable domain (outside the CDR3, taken from reference TRBV19 and TRBJ2-1): DGGITQSPKYLFRKEGQNVTLSCEQNLNHDAMYWYRQDPGQGLRLIYYSQIVNDFQKGDIAEGYSVSREKKESFPLTVTSAQKNPTAFYLCASSGAMSSFNEQFFGPGTRLTVL.

V and J are TRBV9 and TRBJ1-2; no reliable D call. Germline-derived CDR1 and CDR2 are SGDLS and YYNGEE. The CDR3 consists of 15 residues. Trimming removed 0 bases from V and 1 base from J, with 10 bases in between. The CDR3 nucleotides read TGTGCCAGCAGCGTAGGTTCAGGTTTTAACTATGGCTACACCTTC. This encodes CASSVGSGFNYGYTF.

The chain joins TRBV19 to TRBJ2-3, with 7 bases matching TRBD1. The CDR3 contains 15 residues. The trim removed 5 bases at V and 1 base at J, leaving 6 bases unmatched. Germline lookup yields CDR1 LNHDA and CDR2 SQIVND (reference sequence). CDR3: CASSPGQSRTDTQYF. DNA of the CDR3: TGTGCCAGTAGTCCGGGACAGTCCCGCACAGATACGCAGTATTTT.

This chain joins TRBV30 and TRBJ1-2, with TRBD1 as a possible D gene (6 bases). The ends were cut back, 4 bases at V and 6 bases at J, with 18 bases in the middle. CDR1 and CDR2 from the germline V gene are GTSNPN and SVGIG (reference sequence). The CDR3 sequence is 14 residues long. The CDR3, as DNA: TGTGCCTGGACCCCCAAGGGGGGGACTGATGGCTACACCTTC. It encodes CAWTPKGGTDGYTF.

The chain couples TRBV30 to TRBJ2-7; 10 bases agree with TRBD1. In germline, CDR1 is GTSNPN, CDR2 SVGIG (reference sequence). The length of the CDR3 is 15 residues. J was trimmed by 7 bases and V by 3 bases; bases with no gene match: 12. CDR3 in DNA: TGTGCCTGGAGCCTGCCGGGACAGGGGTCGTTAGAGCAGTACTTC. Protein: CAWSLPGQGSLEQYF.

V gene TRBV18 combines with J gene TRBJ2-7; D gene unclear. CDR3 length: 14 residues. Germline assignment: CDR1 KGHSH and CDR2 LQKENI. Trimming removed 5 bases at V and 0 bases at J, with 11 bases between. CDR3 DNA: TGTGCCAGCTCAGCCGTGGGGAACTCCTACGAGCAGTACTTC. This gives the protein CASSAVGNSYEQYF.

This chain joins TRBV27 and TRBJ2-5; D is perhaps TRBD1 or TRBD2 (6 bases each). The germline gives CDR1 MNHEY, CDR2 SMNVEV (reference sequence). The CDR3 covers 12 residues. Trimming cost V 0 bases and J 8 bases, with 7 bases left between them. The CDR3 protein is CASSLSGGTQYF. The DNA of the CDR3 is TGTGCCAGCAGTTTATCGGGGGGCACCCAGTACTTC.

This clone was seen just once. The V call is TRBV5-6, the J call TRBJ1-3; no firm D call. Germline V gene sequence: CDR1 SGHDT, CDR2 YYEEEE. The CDR3 has 14 residues. V was clipped by 0 bases and J by 2 bases, with 6 bases between them. In DNA form, the CDR3 reads TGTGCCAGCAGCTTGGATCCCACTGGAAACACCATATATTTT. It specifies CASSLDPTGNTIYF.

The V gene is TRBV4-1, the J gene TRBJ2-1, with TRBD2 identical over 8 bases. The CDR3 is made up of 17 amino acids. V dropped 4 bases and J dropped 4; count of bases not matched to a gene: 12. Germline CDR1 MGHRA, CDR2 YSYEKL. The CDR3 DNA follows: TGCGCCAGCAGCCCCCTTTACGGCGGGAGGCCGTACAATGAGCAGTTCTTC. Translation: CASSPLYGGRPYNEQFF.

The chain recombines TRBV28 with TRBJ2-3, with 9 positions matching TRBD2. Per the germline V gene, CDR1 is MDHEN and CDR2 is SYDVKM. The CDR3 is made up of 16 amino acids. Trimming cost V 3 bases and J 0 bases; bases outside gene matches: 4. The CDR3 DNA reads TGTGCCAGCAGTTTTGGTAGCGGGGGAAGCACAGATACGCAGTATTTT. Encoded protein: CASSFGSGGSTDTQYF.

The rearrangement uses TRBV6-5 and TRBJ2-7, with D possibly TRBD1 on 6 matching bases. This CDR3 is built from 13 residues. The V and J ends lost 4 bases and 7 bases respectively, with 14 bases between them. Germline CDR1 MNHEY, CDR2 SVGAGI. CDR3 nucleotides: TGTGCCAGCAGTTTCAGGGGCCTGGGGGAGCAGTACTTC. Its translation: CASSFRGLGEQYF.

The J gene is TRBJ1-5, the V gene TRBV7-9, with D uncertain. The CDR3 has 12 amino acids. Germline V lookup: CDR1 SEHNR, CDR2 FQNEAQ (reference sequence). V was clipped by 5 bases and J by 4 bases, with 6 bases between them. CDR3 loop: CASSRQNQPQHF. The CDR3, as DNA: TGTGCCAGCAGCCGGCAGAATCAGCCCCAGCATTTT.

The CDR3: CASSLLGTGGDSGANVLTF. The CDR3 DNA sequence: TGTGCCAGCAGCTTATTGGGGACAGGGGGTGACTCTGGGGCCAACGTCCTGACTTTC. V gene TRBV5-6 combines with J gene TRBJ2-6; 11 bases align to TRBD1. CDR1 is SGHDT and CDR2 is YYEEEE in the germline V gene. J gave up 0 bases and V 2 bases, and 7 bases lay outside the gene matches. This CDR3 is built from 19 residues.

There are a few counts of this clone. The V gene is TRBV29-1, the J gene TRBJ2-1; D is undetermined. The V gene lost 7 bases and the J gene lost 8 bases, with 9 bases spanning the gap. This CDR3 contains 10 residues. CDR1 and CDR2 from the germline V gene are SQVTM and ANQGSEA. CDR3 loop: CSALTYEQFF. The CDR3 bases are TGCAGCGCCCTAACGTATGAGCAGTTCTTC.